This TCR beta chain was identified during a study of T cell changes during pregnancy in multiple sclerosis. This clone has a single count. The table came from immunoSEQ multiplex PCR; TCRdb's copy has only in-frame clones and leaves some out. The sample lists about 110,000 clones, under 95% seen once, with roughly 1.5% in the top ten. Trimming shortened V by 4 bases and J by 5 bases, and 20 bases separated the two germline ends. The CDR3 totals 16 residues. Germline CDR1 reads MNHNS; CDR2 reads SASEGT. Sample: peripheral blood, taken before pregnancy. This chain connects TRBV6-1 to TRBJ2-5, with TRBD2 as a possible D gene (5 bases). The receptor was isolated from a female donor with multiple sclerosis, enrolled in a pregnancy study. The CDR3 DNA sequence: TGTGCCAGCAGTGTTACAAGCGGTTCCCTGGGGGAGACCCAGTACTTC. Protein sequence: CASSVTSGSLGETQYF.